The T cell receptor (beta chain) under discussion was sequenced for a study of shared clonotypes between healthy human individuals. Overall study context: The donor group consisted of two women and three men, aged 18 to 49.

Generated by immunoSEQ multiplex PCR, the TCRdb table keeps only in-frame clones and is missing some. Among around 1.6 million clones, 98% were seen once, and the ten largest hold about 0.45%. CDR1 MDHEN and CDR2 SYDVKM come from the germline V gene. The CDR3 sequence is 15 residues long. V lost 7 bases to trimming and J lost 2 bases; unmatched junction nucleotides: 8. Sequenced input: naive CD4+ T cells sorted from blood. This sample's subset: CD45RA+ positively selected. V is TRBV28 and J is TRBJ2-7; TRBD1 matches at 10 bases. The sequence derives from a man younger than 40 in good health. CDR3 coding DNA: TGTGCCAGCAAGCGGACGGGACAGGGGACCTACGAGCAGTACTTC. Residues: CASKRTGQGTYEQYF.